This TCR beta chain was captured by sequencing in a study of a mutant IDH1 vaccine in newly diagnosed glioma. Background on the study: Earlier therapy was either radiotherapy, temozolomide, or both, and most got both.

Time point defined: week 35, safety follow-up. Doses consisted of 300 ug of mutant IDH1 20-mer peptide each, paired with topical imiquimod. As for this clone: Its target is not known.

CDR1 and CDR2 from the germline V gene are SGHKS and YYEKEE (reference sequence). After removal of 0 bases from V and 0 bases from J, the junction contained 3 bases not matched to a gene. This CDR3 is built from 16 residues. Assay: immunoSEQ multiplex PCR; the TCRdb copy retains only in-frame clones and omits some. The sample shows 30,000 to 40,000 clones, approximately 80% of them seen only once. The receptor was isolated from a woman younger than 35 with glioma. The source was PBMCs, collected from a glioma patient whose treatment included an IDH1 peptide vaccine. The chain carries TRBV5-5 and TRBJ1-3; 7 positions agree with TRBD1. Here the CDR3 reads CASSLAGDSSGNTIYF. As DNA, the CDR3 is TGTGCCAGCAGCTTGGCCGGGGACAGCTCTGGAAACACCATATATTTT.